Below are 9 T cell receptor beta chains sequenced from a single sample in a study of identical twins. From the 5' RACE reads, TCRdb called clonotypes with MiXCR, one entry per CDR3 protein. The repertoire holds some 660,000 distinct CDR3 sequences, more than 6.5% seen once, with 0.85% to 1% in the top ten. These data also formed part of another study, on yellow fever vaccine responses in identical twins.

Sequencing used PBMCs. The source is a woman aged 18 to 35 in good health.

This clonotype has a count of ten or more. The rearrangement links TRBV20-1 to TRBJ2-1; TRBD2 agrees at 10 bases. CDR1 and CDR2 from the germline V gene are DFQATT and SNEGSKA (reference sequence). The length of the CDR3 is 16 residues. The junction had 6 bases not matched to a gene; V was cut back by 0 bases and J by 4 bases. CDR3 nucleotides: TGCAGTGCTAGAGACGATCTAGCGGGGGCATACAATGAGCAGTTCTTC. Its translation is CSARDDLAGAYNEQFF.

The chain is built from TRBV7-9 and TRBJ2-5; possibly TRBD1 or TRBD2 for D (5 bases each). V was trimmed by 2 bases and J by 4 bases, leaving 11 bases between them. The germline CDR1 and CDR2 sequences are SEHNR and FQNEAQ (reference sequence). The CDR3 loop spans 14 amino acids. For the CDR3, the DNA is TGTGCCAGCAGCTTATGGGACCAGGTAGAGACCCAGTACTTC. As protein: CASSLWDQVETQYF.

The chain has TRBV5-1 and TRBJ1-3; the match to TRBD1 covers 7 bases. J gave up 1 base and V 7 bases, and 5 bases lay outside the gene matches. The CDR3 is 14 amino acids. Germline CDR1 reads SGHRS; CDR2 reads YFSETQ. Written as DNA, the CDR3 is TGCGCCAGCTCACAGGGGATGTCTGGAAACACCATATATTTT. Translated: CASSQGMSGNTIYF. The variable domain in full, completed from reference TRBV5-1 and TRBJ1-3, reads KAGVTQTPRYLIKTRGQQVTLSCSPISGHRSVSWYQQTPGQGLQFLFEYFSETQRNKGNFPGRFSGRQFSNSRSEMNVSTLELGDSALYLCASSQGMSGNTIYFGEGSWLTVV.

This clonotype was counted a few times. The V and J genes are TRBV19 and TRBJ2-1; 8 bases align to TRBD2. The CDR3 runs to 15 residues. The V gene's germline CDR1 is LNHDA and CDR2 SQIVND (reference sequence). The V segment lost 9 bases and the J segment 3 bases; nucleotides outside the gene matches: 10. CDR3 coding DNA: TGTGCCAGCGGAAGGAGCGGGGGCCTCTACAATGAGCAGTTCTTC. Protein sequence: CASGRSGGLYNEQFF.

This clonotype has ten or more counts. The junction shows a germline mismatch at one end, possibly a read error. The V and J genes are TRBV27 and TRBJ2-1; 7 bases agree with TRBD1. The germline V gene encodes CDR1 MNHEY and CDR2 SMNVEV (reference sequence). The CDR3 runs 12 residues. The DNA for the CDR3 is TGTGCCAGCAGTTTATCGGGCCGAGGGGGCATCTTC. Translating it yields CASSLSGRGGIF.

The chain carries TRBV21-1 and TRBJ2-1; TRBD1 is the table's D call, not checked against the DNA. TRBV21-1 is a listed pseudogene. There are 20 residues in the CDR3. This CDR3 reads CASSKVSIVQTVASYNEQFF. CDR3 sequence (DNA): TGTGCCAGCAGCAAAGTATCGATTGTTCAGACAGTCGCCTCCTACAATGAGCAGTTCTTC.

This clonotype was seen at least ten times. This chain connects TRBV2 to TRBJ2-3; 8 nucleotides agree with TRBD2. J lost 1 base, V lost 1 base, and 1 base had no gene match. The germline CDR1 and CDR2 sequences are SNHLY and FYNNEI. CDR3 length: 15 amino acids. The chain's CDR3 is CASSEGLARTDTQYF. The CDR3 DNA reads as TGTGCCAGCAGTGAAGGACTAGCGCGCACAGATACGCAGTATTTT.

A few counts support this clonotype. The chain couples TRBV2 to TRBJ2-6, with D possibly TRBD2 on 5 matching bases. Germline V gene sequence: CDR1 SNHLY, CDR2 FYNNEI. The V end was cut by 6 bases, the J end by 0 bases, with 18 bases between. CDR3 length: 18 residues. As DNA, the CDR3 is TGTGCCAGCAGCCTTATGGGGAGAAGCTCCTCTGGGGCCAACGTCCTGACTTTC. As protein: CASSLMGRSSSGANVLTF.

This clonotype was detected ten times or more. The CDR3 reads CSAQDSSTDTQYF. The CDR3 DNA reads as TGCAGTGCCCAGGACTCCAGCACAGATACGCAGTATTTT. The V gene is TRBV20-1, the J gene TRBJ2-3; TRBD2 might be the D (5 bases). The CDR3 has 13 amino acids. V was clipped by 6 bases and J by 0 bases, with 10 bases between them. CDR1 is DFQATT, CDR2 SNEGSKA, per germline (reference sequence).